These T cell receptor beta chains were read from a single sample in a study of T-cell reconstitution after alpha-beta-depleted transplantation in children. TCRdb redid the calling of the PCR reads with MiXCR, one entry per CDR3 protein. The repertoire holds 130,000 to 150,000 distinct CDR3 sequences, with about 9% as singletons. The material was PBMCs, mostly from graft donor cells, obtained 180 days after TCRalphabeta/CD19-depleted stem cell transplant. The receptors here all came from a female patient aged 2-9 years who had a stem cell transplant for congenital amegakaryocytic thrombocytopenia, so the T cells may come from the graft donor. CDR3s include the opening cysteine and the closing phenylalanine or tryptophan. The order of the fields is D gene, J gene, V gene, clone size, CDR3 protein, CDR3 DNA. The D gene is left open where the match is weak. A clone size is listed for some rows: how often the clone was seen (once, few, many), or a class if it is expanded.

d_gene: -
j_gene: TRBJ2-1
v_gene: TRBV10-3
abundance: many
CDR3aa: CAIRANNEQFF
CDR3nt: TGTGCCATCAGAGCTAACAATGAGCAGTTCTTC

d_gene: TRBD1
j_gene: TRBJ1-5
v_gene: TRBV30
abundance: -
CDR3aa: CACSEGTASNQPQHF
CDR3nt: TGTGCCTGCTCCGAGGGGACAGCTAGCAATCAGCCCCAGCATTTT

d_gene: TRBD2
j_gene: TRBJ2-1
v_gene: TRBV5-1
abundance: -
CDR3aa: CASRPTSDNEQFF
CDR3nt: TGCGCCAGCAGGCCTACTAGCGACAATGAGCAGTTCTTC

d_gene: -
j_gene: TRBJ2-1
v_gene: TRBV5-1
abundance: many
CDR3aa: CASSKDLYDEQFF
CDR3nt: TGCGCCAGCAGCAAGGACTTATACGATGAGCAGTTCTTC

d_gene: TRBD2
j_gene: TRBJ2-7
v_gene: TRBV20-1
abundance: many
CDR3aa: CSARDGAGLAYREQYF
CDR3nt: TGCAGTGCTAGAGATGGTGCGGGACTAGCGTATCGCGAGCAGTACTTC

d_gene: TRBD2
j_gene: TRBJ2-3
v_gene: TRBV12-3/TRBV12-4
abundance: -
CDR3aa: CASSLSGTATSGTHTDEDTQYF
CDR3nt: TGTGCCAGCAGTCTTAGCGGGACGGCAACCTCCGGCACACACACAGACGAAGATACGCAGTATTTT

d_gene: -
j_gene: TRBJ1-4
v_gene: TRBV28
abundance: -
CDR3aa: CASSWVSEKLFF
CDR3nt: TGTGCCAGCAGTTGGGTGTCGGAAAAACTGTTTTTT

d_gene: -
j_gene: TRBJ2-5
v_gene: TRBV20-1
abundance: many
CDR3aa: CSAREIEGSQYF
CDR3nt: TGCAGTGCTAGAGAGATTGAAGGATCCCAGTACTTC

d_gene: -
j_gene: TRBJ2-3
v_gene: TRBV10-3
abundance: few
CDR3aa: CAISDQRQTTDTQYF
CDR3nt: TGTGCCATCAGTGATCAGCGCCAAACCACAGATACGCAGTATTTT

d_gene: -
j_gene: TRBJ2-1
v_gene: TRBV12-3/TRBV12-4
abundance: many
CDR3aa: CASSPGSYNEQFF
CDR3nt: TGTGCCAGCAGTCCAGGGTCCTACAATGAGCAGTTCTTC

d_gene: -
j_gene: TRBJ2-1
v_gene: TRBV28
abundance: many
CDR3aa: CASITSSYNEQFF
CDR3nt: TGTGCCAGCATCACCAGTTCCTACAATGAGCAGTTCTTC

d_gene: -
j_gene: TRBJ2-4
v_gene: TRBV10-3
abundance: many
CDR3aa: CAISESGTRAKNIQYF
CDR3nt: TGTGCCATCAGTGAGTCCGGGACACGGGCCAAAAACATTCAGTACTTC

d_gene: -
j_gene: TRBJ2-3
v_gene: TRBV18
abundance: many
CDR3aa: CASSPKWIDTQYF
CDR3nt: TGTGCCAGCTCACCCAAGTGGATAGATACGCAGTATTTT

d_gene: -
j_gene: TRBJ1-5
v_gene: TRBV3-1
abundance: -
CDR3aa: CASSRKGSQPQHF
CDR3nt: TGTGCCAGCAGCCGAAAGGGATCCCAGCCCCAGCATTTT

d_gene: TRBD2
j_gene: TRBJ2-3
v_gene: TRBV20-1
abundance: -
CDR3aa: CSARLRLLAGGGDTQYF
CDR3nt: TGCAGTGCTAGATTACGACTCCTAGCGGGGGGAGGAGATACGCAGTATTTT

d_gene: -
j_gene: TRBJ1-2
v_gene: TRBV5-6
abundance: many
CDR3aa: CASGPGQHGYTF
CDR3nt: TGTGCCAGCGGTCCCGGACAGCATGGCTACACCTTC

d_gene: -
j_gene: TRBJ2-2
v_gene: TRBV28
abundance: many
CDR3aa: CASNTVAGRRAGELFF
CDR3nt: TGTGCCAGCAACACCGTCGCAGGAAGGAGAGCCGGGGAGCTGTTTTTT

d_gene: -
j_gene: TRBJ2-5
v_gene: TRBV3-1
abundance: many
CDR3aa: CASSSAGPQETQYF
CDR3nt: TGTGCCAGCAGCTCAGCGGGTCCCCAAGAGACCCAGTACTTC

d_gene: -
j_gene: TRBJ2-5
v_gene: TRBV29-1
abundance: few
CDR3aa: CSVVTRTKVTQYF
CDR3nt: TGCAGCGTTGTGACCCGGACAAAGGTGACCCAGTACTTC

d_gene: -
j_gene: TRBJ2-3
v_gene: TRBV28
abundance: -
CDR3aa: CAGSPLGDTQYF
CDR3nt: TGTGCCGGCAGCCCATTGGGTGATACGCAGTATTTT

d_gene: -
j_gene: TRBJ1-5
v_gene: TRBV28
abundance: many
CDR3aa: CASSWPGQGPQHF
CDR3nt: TGTGCCAGCAGTTGGCCGGGTCAGGGGCCCCAGCATTTT

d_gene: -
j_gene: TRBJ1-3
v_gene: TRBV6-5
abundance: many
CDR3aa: CASSFTGTGNTIYF
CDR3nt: TGTGCCAGCAGTTTTACAGGGACTGGAAACACCATATATTTT

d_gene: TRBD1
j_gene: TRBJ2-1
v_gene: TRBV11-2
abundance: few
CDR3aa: CATRRGGTGSYNEQFF
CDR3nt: TGTGCTACCCGGAGAGGCGGGACAGGGTCCTACAATGAGCAGTTCTTC

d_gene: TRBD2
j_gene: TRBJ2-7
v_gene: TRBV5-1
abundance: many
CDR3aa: CASSLVPTSGGFYEQYF
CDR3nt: TGCGCCAGCAGCTTGGTCCCGACTAGCGGAGGTTTTTACGAGCAGTACTTC

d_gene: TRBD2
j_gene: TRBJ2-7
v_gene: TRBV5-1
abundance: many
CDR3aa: CASSPQGAGWDEQYF
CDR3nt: TGCGCCAGCAGCCCCCAAGGAGCGGGATGGGACGAGCAGTACTTC

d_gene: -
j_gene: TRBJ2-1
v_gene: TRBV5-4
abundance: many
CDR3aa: CASSTSGPSYNEQFF
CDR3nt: TGTGCCAGCAGCACCAGCGGCCCAAGTTACAATGAGCAGTTCTTC

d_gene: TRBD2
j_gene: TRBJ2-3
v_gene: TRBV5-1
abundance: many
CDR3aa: CASSKTGTRGSDTQYF
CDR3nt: TGCGCCAGCAGCAAAACCGGGACTAGAGGCTCAGATACGCAGTATTTT

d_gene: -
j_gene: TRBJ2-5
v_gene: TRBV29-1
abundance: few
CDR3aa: CSVSIGGQRGETQYF
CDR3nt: TGCAGCGTCTCCATAGGCGGACAGCGGGGAGAGACCCAGTACTTC

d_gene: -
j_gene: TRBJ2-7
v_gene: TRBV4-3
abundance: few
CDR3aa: CASSQGRRALDGEQYF
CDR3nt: TGCGCCAGCAGCCAAGGCCGGCGAGCTCTGGACGGCGAGCAGTACTTC

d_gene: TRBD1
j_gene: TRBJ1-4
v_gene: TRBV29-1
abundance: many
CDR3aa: CSAAPGTADEKLFF
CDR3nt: TGCAGCGCCGCCCCCGGGACAGCCGATGAAAAACTGTTTTTT

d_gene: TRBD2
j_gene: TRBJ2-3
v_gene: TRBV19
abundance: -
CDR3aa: CASSITGGITDTQYF
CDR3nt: TGTGCCAGTAGTATTACGGGAGGAATCACAGATACGCAGTATTTT

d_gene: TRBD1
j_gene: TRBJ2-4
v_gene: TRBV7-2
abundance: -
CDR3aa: CASSLQWTGGNIQYF
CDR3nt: TGTGCCAGCAGCCTACAATGGACAGGGGGAAACATTCAGTACTTC

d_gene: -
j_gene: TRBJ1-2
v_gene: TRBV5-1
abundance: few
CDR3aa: CASSFSGPSYTF
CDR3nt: TGCGCCAGCAGCTTCTCGGGACCCTCATACACCTTC

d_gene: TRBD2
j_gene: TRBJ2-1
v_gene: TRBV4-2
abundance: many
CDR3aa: CASSQVAGGFIEQFF
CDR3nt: TGTGCCAGCAGCCAAGTAGCGGGAGGGTTTATTGAGCAGTTCTTC

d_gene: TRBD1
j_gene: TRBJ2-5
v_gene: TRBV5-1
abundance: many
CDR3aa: CASSFSGTGEETQYF
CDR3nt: TGCGCCAGCAGCTTTTCCGGGACAGGGGAAGAGACCCAGTACTTC

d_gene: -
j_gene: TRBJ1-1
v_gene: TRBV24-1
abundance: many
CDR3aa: CATSDSGLKAFF
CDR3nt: TGTGCCACCAGTGACTCCGGACTAAAAGCTTTCTTT

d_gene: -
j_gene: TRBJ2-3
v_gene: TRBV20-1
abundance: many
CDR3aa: CSAARGHTQYF
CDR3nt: TGCAGTGCCGCAAGAGGGCATACGCAGTATTTT

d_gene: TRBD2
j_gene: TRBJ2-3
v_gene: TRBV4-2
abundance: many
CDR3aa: CASSPRGLVKFDGNTQYF
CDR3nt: TGTGCCAGCAGCCCCAGGGGACTAGTGAAGTTTGATGGCAATACGCAGTATTTT

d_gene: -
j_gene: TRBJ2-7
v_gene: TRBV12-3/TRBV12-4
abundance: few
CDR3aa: CASSFYGRPYEQYF
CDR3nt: TGTGCCAGCAGTTTTTACGGCAGGCCCTACGAGCAGTACTTC

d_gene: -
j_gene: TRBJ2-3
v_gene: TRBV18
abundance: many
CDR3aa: CASSRLPLGGRGDTQYF
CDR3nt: TGTGCCAGCTCACGGCTCCCTCTGGGGGGCCGAGGAGATACGCAGTATTTT

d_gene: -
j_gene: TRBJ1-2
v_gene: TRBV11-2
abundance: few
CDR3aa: CASSLGTGKGVHGYTF
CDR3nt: TGTGCCAGCAGCTTGGGTACAGGGAAAGGTGTCCATGGCTACACCTTC